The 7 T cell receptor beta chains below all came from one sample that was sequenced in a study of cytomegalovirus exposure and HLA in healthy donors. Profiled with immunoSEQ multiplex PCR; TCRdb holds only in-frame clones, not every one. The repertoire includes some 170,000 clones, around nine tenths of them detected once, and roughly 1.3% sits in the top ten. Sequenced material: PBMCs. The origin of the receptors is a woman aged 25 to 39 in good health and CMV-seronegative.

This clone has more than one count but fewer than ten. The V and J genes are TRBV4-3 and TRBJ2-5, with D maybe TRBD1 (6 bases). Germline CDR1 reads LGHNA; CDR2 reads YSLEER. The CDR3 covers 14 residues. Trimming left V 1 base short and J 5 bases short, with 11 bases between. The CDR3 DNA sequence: TGCGCCAGCAGCCAAGGTACAGGGACGGAGACCCAGTACTTC. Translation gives CASSQGTGTETQYF.

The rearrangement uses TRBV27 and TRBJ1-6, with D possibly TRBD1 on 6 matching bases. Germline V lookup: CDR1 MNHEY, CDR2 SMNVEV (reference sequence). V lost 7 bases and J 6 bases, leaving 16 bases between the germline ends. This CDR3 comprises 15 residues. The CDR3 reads CASTELGTSNSPLHF. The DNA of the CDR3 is TGTGCCAGCACCGAACTTGGGACATCTAATTCACCCCTCCACTTT.

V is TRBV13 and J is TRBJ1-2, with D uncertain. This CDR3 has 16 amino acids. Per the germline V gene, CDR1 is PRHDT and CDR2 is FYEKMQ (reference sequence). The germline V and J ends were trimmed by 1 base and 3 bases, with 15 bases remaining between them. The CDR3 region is CASSLELWRGHYGYTF. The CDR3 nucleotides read TGTGCCAGCAGCTTAGAACTGTGGCGGGGTCACTATGGCTACACCTTC.

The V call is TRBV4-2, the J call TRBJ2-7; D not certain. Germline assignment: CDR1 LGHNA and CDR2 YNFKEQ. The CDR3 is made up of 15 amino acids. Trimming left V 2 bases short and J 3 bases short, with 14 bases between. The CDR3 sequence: CASSQTSLPVYEQYF. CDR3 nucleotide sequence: TGTGCCAGCAGCCAAACTTCTTTGCCGGTCTACGAGCAGTACTTC.

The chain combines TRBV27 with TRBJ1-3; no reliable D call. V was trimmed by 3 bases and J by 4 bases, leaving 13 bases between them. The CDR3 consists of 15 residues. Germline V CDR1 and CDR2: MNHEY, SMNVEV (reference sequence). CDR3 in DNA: TGTGCCAGCAGTTTCCGGCCAGGCGACGGAAACACCATATATTTT. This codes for CASSFRPGDGNTIYF.

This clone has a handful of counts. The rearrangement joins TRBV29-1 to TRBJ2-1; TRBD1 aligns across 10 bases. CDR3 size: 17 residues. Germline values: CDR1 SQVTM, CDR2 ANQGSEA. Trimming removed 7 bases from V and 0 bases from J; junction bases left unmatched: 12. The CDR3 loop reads CSGATGGVGSSYNEQFF. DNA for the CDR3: TGCAGCGGAGCGACAGGGGGCGTGGGAAGCTCCTACAATGAGCAGTTCTTC.

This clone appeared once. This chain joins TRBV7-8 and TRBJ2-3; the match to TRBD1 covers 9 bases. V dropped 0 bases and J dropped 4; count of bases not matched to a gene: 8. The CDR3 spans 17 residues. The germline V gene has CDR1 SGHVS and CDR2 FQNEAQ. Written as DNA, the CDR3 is TGTGCCAGCAGCTTAGCGCTTCGAGACAGGGGGTCAGATACGCAGTATTTT. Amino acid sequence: CASSLALRDRGSDTQYF.